These T cell receptor beta chains were read from a single sample in a study of T cells after yellow fever vaccination. TCRdb re-called the 5' RACE reads with MiXCR, one entry per CDR3 protein. The data hold under 700,000 distinct CDR3 sequences, with about a sixth observed a single time. Sequenced here: PBMCs, sampled 5 days after the first yellow fever vaccination. The receptors shown here come from a man aged 18 to 35 who received the YFV17D yellow fever vaccine. Both conserved end residues are part of each CDR3. Some rows have no size entry. The others give once, few or many, or a class for an expanded clone.

size,length,J,V,CDR3
-,16,TRBJ2-5,TRBV7-3,CASSLVAGGFMETQYF
few,15,TRBJ1-1,TRBV7-9,CASSLQQGSHTEAFF
-,17,TRBJ2-5,TRBV4-2,CASSQDGPGRGQETQYF
-,13,TRBJ1-1,TRBV12-3/TRBV12-4,CASSQRPFTEAFF
-,15,TRBJ1-5,TRBV5-7,CASSCLGGENQPQHF
many,16,TRBJ2-3,TRBV20-1,CSATPRGSGEPDTQYF
-,15,TRBJ1-3,TRBV5-1,CASSSGQSSGNTIYF
few,11,TRBJ1-1,TRBV7-2,CASSLANKAFF
few,16,TRBJ1-2,TRBV4-3,CASSRQGLGGPYGYTF
few,17,TRBJ2-4,TRBV6-2/TRBV6-3,CASSYSQGDQGQSIQYF
-,14,TRBJ2-1,TRBV5-6,CASTVTGPYNEQFF
-,15,TRBJ2-3,TRBV7-9,CASSLDLSRADTQYF
-,15,TRBJ2-5,TRBV7-2,CASSPQEGIARPQYF
few,13,TRBJ1-2,TRBV7-2,CASSLGRGNGYTF
-,15,TRBJ1-1,TRBV10-3,CAISEAGTENTEAFF
few,15,TRBJ2-4,TRBV6-5,CASSYAERDKNIQYF
few,14,TRBJ2-1,TRBV24-1,CATSDRRGYNEQFF
few,12,TRBJ1-1,TRBV25-1,CASSEMNTEAFF
-,13,TRBJ1-5,TRBV7-2,CASSLEGQLAQHF
few,15,TRBJ1-5,TRBV6-5,CASSYSSTGNQPQHF
few,15,TRBJ1-2,TRBV4-1,CASSNWDRGKHGYTF
-,16,TRBJ2-2,TRBV7-3,CASSLSGLATSGELFF
-,16,TRBJ2-1,TRBV6-2/TRBV6-3,CASSRDPEGSYNEQFF
-,13,TRBJ2-7,TRBV15,CATRDSNPYEQYF
-,14,TRBJ2-7,TRBV19,CASSGGGGAYEQYF
-,14,TRBJ1-4,TRBV5-1,CASSISGVDEKLFF
few,15,TRBJ1-3,TRBV20-1,CSARAGADSGNTIYF
-,13,TRBJ2-6,TRBV6-5,CASSYSSGGAQAF
-,14,TRBJ2-1,TRBV20-1,CSARPLAGRDEQFF
few,16,TRBJ2-1,TRBV7-9,CASSSSTESSYNEQFF
-,16,TRBJ2-2,TRBV19,CASSAADQANTGELFF
few,14,TRBJ2-2,TRBV20-1,CSAPSGGADGELFF
-,15,TRBJ1-1,TRBV6-1,CASTLQRVGDTEAFF
few,15,TRBJ1-1,TRBV6-5,CASSYSWQMNTEAFF
-,17,TRBJ2-5,TRBV25-1,CASSKGGTSGFQETQYF
-,16,TRBJ2-5,TRBV20-1,CSACPPAGASQETQYF
few,13,TRBJ2-3,TRBV7-2,CASISAGGDTQYF
few,14,TRBJ2-1,TRBV27,CASTRQGPYNEQFF
-,14,TRBJ1-1,TRBV5-1,CASKLGTVNTEAFF
few,14,TRBJ1-3,TRBV21-1,CASSSWTVGNTIYF
few,16,TRBJ2-3,TRBV28,CASSSGTRTSTDTQYF
-,15,TRBJ1-4,TRBV7-9,CASSPREATNEKLFF